The entry below gives a single T cell receptor beta chain sequence along with its context. Study processing details: Scientists estimated how many nucleated cells there were by amplifying reference gene primers. The data were produced by immunoSEQ multiplex PCR, yet TCRdb's version contains in-frame clones alone and is incomplete. V and J calls and clone size are copied from that table; D and trimming were computed from the DNA. This table has approximately 170,000 clones, 88% appearing once. The sample is drawn from a study of blood T cell repertoires in COVID-19. Which cohort a participant joined came from the clinical history participants gave. Cohort 3 donors were reported recovered after two negative PCRs, clearance, or symptom resolution. Germline CDR1 reads MNHEY; CDR2 reads SMNVEV (reference sequence). Trimming cost V 6 bases and J 4 bases, with 9 bases left between them. The CDR3 extends over 12 amino acids.

The origin of this receptor is a woman under 30 who had recovered from COVID-19. The J gene is TRBJ2-5, the V gene TRBV27; D is ambiguous. Sequencing was done on a sample of PBMCs or T cells enriched from blood (not recorded which). The CDR3 is CASSPTGETQYF. As DNA, the CDR3 is TGTGCCAGCAGCCCTACCGGAGAGACCCAGTACTTC.